The 16 T cell receptor beta chains below were found in one sample sequenced in a study of human T cells and chemical hapten exposure (dated by TCRdb to the early 2020s). Per the publication, the time point label means: patch test 3, about 24 weeks after DPC sensitization. The treatment or condition tag for this specimen amounts to: therapeutic diphenylcyclopropenone sensitization with weekly scalp DPC. The library was prepared using RACE. Sequenced on a NextSeq 500. Using fastp at Q25 and MiXCR, TCRdb reprocessed the public reads and kept productive beta chains. CDR3 protein duplicates are merged, each entry listing the most common genes and DNA. Counted in this sample were some 110,000 distinct CDR3 sequences; approximately 10% of them appeared once. Of the sample, over 2% is held by the ten largest clones. Specimen: whole blood, collected in connection with sensitization to the hapten diphenylcyclopropenone (DPC). These receptors were obtained from a woman between 50 and 59 years old with alopecia areata. Some clones in this sample may be carry-over from other donors' samples.

The chain uses TRBV28 and TRBJ2-5; the D gene is possibly TRBD2 (6 bases). Trimming removed 8 bases from V and 2 bases from J, with 15 bases in between. Germline loops: CDR1 MDHEN, CDR2 SYDVKM. The CDR3 contains 14 residues. The CDR3 protein is CASRAGGRQETQYF. The CDR3 region has the DNA TGTGCCAGCCGAGCCGGGGGTCGTCAAGAGACCCAGTACTTC.

This clonotype showed up many times. This chain links TRBV9 with TRBJ2-3; tentative D call: TRBD2 (5 bases). This CDR3 is built from 15 residues. The germline gives CDR1 SGDLS, CDR2 YYNGEE. Trimming removed 3 bases from V and 0 bases from J, with 11 bases in between. For the CDR3, the DNA is TGTGCCAGCAGCGGAGGGAGAGACAGCACAGATACGCAGTATTTT. Its protein product is CASSGGRDSTDTQYF.

Points on this clonotype: With a much larger clone just one base away, this may be a read error. The rearrangement links TRBV29-1 to TRBJ2-3, with D possibly matching TRBD2 (6 bases). Between the trimmed V and J ends, which lost 7 bases and 5 bases, there was a span of 13 bases. CDR1 is SQVTM and CDR2 is ANQGSEA in the germline V gene. The CDR3 spans 12 residues. The CDR3 region is CSAGLSGDTQYF. DNA for the CDR3: TGCAGCGCTGGACTATCAGGAGATACGCAGTATTTT.

This chain links TRBV15 with TRBJ1-5, with a weak D call TRBD1 (5 bases). This CDR3 has 14 amino acids. Germline V lookup: CDR1 LNHNV, CDR2 YYDKDF (reference sequence). Deletions cut 5 bases from V and 7 bases from J, with 15 bases between. CDR3 sequence reads: CATSSQGSEQPQHF. The DNA of the CDR3 is TGTGCCACCAGCTCTCAGGGTTCGGAACAGCCCCAGCATTTT.

This clonotype was counted between two and nine times. The chain recombines TRBV29-1 with TRBJ1-1; no reliable D call. Deletions cut 6 bases from V and 0 bases from J, with 8 bases between. Germline V gene sequence: CDR1 SQVTM, CDR2 ANQGSEA. The CDR3 loop spans 12 amino acids. The CDR3 protein is CSVRYLNTEAFF. DNA of the CDR3: TGCAGCGTCCGGTACCTGAACACTGAAGCTTTCTTT.

This clonotype turned up a few times. The chain uses TRBV30 and TRBJ2-5; D unclear. The length of the CDR3 is 14 residues. Trimming left V 0 bases short and J 5 bases short, with 13 bases between. CDR1 and CDR2 (germline): GTSNPN, SVGIG (reference sequence). The CDR3 DNA follows: TGTGCCTGGAGTGTTGGTATGGGGTGGGAGACCCAGTACTTC. Translated, it gives CAWSVGMGWETQYF.

On this clonotype: A much larger clone lies one base from this, so it may be a read error. The chain combines TRBV7-2 with TRBJ2-5; D ambiguous. The V end was cut by 2 bases, the J end by 5 bases, with 6 bases between. The CDR3 consists of 12 residues. Germline CDR1 reads SGHTA; CDR2 reads FQGNSA. The CDR3 region has the DNA TGTGCCAGCAGCTTATCAAGTGAGACCCAGTACTTC. Its protein is CASSLSSETQYF.

This clonotype was picked up many times. This chain links TRBV6-2 or TRBV6-3 with TRBJ2-2, with a weak D call TRBD2 (6 bases). V lost 7 bases to trimming and J lost 0 bases, with 15 bases between them. Germline-derived CDR1 and CDR2 are MNHEY and SVGEGT. The CDR3 has 16 residues. The chain's CDR3 is CASTHPGLTNTGELFF. In DNA, the CDR3 is TGTGCCAGCACCCACCCGGGACTCACGAACACCGGGGAGCTGTTTTTT.

J is TRBJ2-7 and V is TRBV6-1, with 7 bases identical to TRBD1. Germline V gene sequence: CDR1 MNHNS, CDR2 SASEGT. The CDR3 spans 16 residues. V lost 4 bases to trimming and J lost 5 bases; unmatched junction nucleotides: 14. The DNA for the CDR3 is TGTGCCAGCAGTGGATTTTACAGGGGCCAAAGGCACGAGCAGTACTTC. It codes for CASSGFYRGQRHEQYF.

This rearrangement joins TRBV5-4 to TRBJ2-3, with 12 bases fitting TRBD2. Germline V gene sequence: CDR1 SGHNT, CDR2 YYREEE (reference sequence). V lost 3 bases to trimming and J lost 5 bases; unmatched junction nucleotides: 7. This CDR3 is 16 amino acids long. CDR3 protein: CASSSMTSGGGDTQYF. Written as DNA, the CDR3 is TGTGCCAGCAGCTCCATGACTAGCGGGGGCGGAGATACGCAGTATTTT.

This clonotype was seen a few times. This sequence joins TRBV5-1 and TRBJ2-3; 8 positions agree with TRBD1. V shed 5 bases and J 2 bases; nucleotides not matched to a gene: 4. Per the germline V gene, CDR1 is SGHRS and CDR2 is YFSETQ. This CDR3 spans 14 amino acids. This chain's CDR3 is CASRAGQVTDTQYF. In nucleotides, the CDR3 is TGCGCCAGCAGGGCGGGACAGGTCACAGATACGCAGTATTTT.

This clonotype was detected a few times. The J gene is TRBJ2-1, the V gene TRBV15; 10 bases align to TRBD1. Germline V gives CDR1 LNHNV, CDR2 YYDKDF (reference sequence). The CDR3 is 16 amino acids. V was pared by 5 bases and J by 4 bases, with 8 bases of the junction left unmatched. The CDR3, as DNA: TGTGCCACCAGCGGAACCGGGACAGGGGAGTACAATGAGCAGTTCTTC. This encodes CATSGTGTGEYNEQFF. Full variable domain (outside the CDR3, taken from reference TRBV15 and TRBJ2-1): DAMVIQNPRYQVTQFGKPVTLSCSQTLNHNVMYWYQQKSSQAPKLLFHYYDKDFNNEADTPDNFQSRRPNTSFCFLDIRSPGLGDTAMYLCATSGTGTGEYNEQFFGPGTRLTVL.

This clonotype was counted only a few times. Compared with germline, one end of the junction differs, possibly owing to a read error. V gene TRBV20-1 combines with J gene TRBJ1-5; the D gene is possibly TRBD1 (5 bases). Looked up from germline, CDR1 is DFQATT and CDR2 is SNEGSKA (reference sequence). The CDR3 is made up of 13 amino acids. This CDR3 is CSARDGGVQPQNF. The CDR3, as DNA: TGCAGTGCTAGAGATGGGGGGGTCCAGCCCCAGAATTTT.

The chain is built from TRBV20-1 and TRBJ1-2, with 8 bases aligning to TRBD1. V dropped 3 bases and J dropped 2; count of bases not matched to a gene: 2. Germline V gene lookup returns CDR1 DFQATT and CDR2 SNEGSKA (reference sequence). CDR3 length: 13 amino acids. Here the CDR3 DNA reads TGCAGTGCTAGGGGACAGGCGAACTATGGCTACACCTTC. Translated: CSARGQANYGYTF.

With respect to this clonotype: The junction differs from germline at one of its ends, possibly a read error. The V and J genes are TRBV7-9 and TRBJ1-6; a weak D match, TRBD1 (5 bases). The CDR3 sequence is 16 residues long. Germline V gene lookup returns CDR1 SEHNR and CDR2 FQNEAQ (reference sequence). CDR3 DNA: TGTGCCAGCAGCTTAACCTGGGGGGTGAGGAATTCACCCCTCAACTTT. Translating gives CASSLTWGVRNSPLNF.

The gene calls are TRBV10-2 and TRBJ1-4; the D gene is possibly TRBD1 (5 bases). The V and J ends lost 4 bases and 8 bases respectively, with 11 bases between them. This CDR3 contains 13 residues. CDR1 is WSHSY and CDR2 is SAAADI in the germline V gene. The CDR3 protein is CASSVRGKEKLFF. DNA of the CDR3: TGCGCCAGCAGTGTAAGGGGTAAAGAAAAACTGTTTTTT.